Reported below is one T cell receptor (beta chain). What it binds is unknown. Trimming removed 2 bases from V and 4 bases from J; junction bases left unmatched: 8. The CDR3 has 16 amino acids. The V gene's germline CDR1 is SEHNR and CDR2 FQNEAQ (reference sequence). Second-dose groups at about 4 or about 12 weeks were pooled. This sample is drawn from a study of T cell responses to AZD1222 COVID-19 vaccine. Study-level findings and limits: At study baseline, merely roughly 6 AZD1222 recipients were seropositive. Spike-wide coverage was observed for vaccine-associated CD4 TCRs, with dominant responses at 160-218 and 743-854. Variant regions that are unmutated are reportedly the target of nearly half of spike-specific TCRs.

Measured with immunoSEQ multiplex PCR; TCRdb has only the in-frame clones, and not every one. Among 100,000 to 150,000 clones listed, roughly 88% were seen once. The V and J genes are TRBV7-9 and TRBJ2-3; 8 nucleotides line up with TRBD2. The TCR comes from an adult who received the AZD1222 COVID-19 vaccine. The sequencing used peripheral blood, collected 28 days after the second AZD1222 dose. The CDR3 DNA is TGTGCCAGCAGCTTAACCCCAGCGGGGGATTCAGATACGCAGTATTTT. This gives the protein CASSLTPAGDSDTQYF.